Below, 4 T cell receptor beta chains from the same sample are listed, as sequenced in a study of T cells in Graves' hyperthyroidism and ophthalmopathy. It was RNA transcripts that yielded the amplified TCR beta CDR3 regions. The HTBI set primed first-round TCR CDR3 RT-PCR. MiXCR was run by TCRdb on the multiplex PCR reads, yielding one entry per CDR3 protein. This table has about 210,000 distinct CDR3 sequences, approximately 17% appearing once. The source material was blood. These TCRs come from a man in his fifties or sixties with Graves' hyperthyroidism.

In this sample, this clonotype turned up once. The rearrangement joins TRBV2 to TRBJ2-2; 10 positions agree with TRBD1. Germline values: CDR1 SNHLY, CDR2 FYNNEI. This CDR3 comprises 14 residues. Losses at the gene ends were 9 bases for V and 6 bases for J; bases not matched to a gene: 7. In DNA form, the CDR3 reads TGTGCCAGAGGACAGGGGGGGGACGCCGGGGAGCTGTTTTTT. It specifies CARGQGGDAGELFF.

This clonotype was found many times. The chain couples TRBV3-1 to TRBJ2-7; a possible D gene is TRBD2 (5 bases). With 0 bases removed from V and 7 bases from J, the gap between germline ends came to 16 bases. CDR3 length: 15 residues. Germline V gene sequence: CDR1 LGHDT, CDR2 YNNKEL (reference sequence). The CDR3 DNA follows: TGTGCCAGCAGCCAAGATCCTCCGGGGTTGTGGGAGCAGTACTTC. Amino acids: CASSQDPPGLWEQYF.

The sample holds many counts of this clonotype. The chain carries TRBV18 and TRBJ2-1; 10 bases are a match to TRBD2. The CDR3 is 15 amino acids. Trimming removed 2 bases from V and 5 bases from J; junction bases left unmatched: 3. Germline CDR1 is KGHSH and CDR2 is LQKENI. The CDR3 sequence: CASSPKREGHNEQFF. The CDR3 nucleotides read TGTGCCAGCTCACCAAAGCGGGAGGGCCACAATGAGCAGTTCTTC.

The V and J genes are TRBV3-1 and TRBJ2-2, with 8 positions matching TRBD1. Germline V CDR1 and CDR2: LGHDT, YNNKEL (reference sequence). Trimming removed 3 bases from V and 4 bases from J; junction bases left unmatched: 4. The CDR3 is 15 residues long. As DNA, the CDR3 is TGTGCCAGCAGCCACTGGGACAGGTCCACCGGGGAGCTGTTTTTT. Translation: CASSHWDRSTGELFF.